This T cell receptor beta chain was captured by sequencing in a study of T cell responses to AZD1222 COVID-19 vaccine. Whole-study context: It was second doses at about 4 or about 12 weeks that were pooled.

Germline lookup yields CDR1 SGHTS and CDR2 YDEGEE. The CDR3 has 14 residues. V was pared by 4 bases and J by 0 bases, with 8 bases between. This clone has just one count. Its antigen remains unknown. Overall study findings and caveats: Repertoires in all cases were sampled only once the peak T cell response had passed. It should be noted that donors were predominantly white British and more often female, and clonal diversity was possibly underestimated. Vaccine-associated CD4 TCRs ranged over spike, dominating at 160-218 and 743-854.

Repertoires were generated with immunoSEQ multiplex PCR, while TCRdb's copy carries only in-frame clones and drops some. Found here are fewer than 150,000 clones, about 91% of them singletons; the top ten hold approximately 3.4%. The sequencing used peripheral blood, collected on day 0 of AZD1222 vaccination. This TCR was sampled from an adult in good health. V usage is TRBV5-8 and J usage is TRBJ1-5; D not certain. The chain's CDR3 is CASSPYLSNQPQHF. For the CDR3, the DNA is TGTGCCAGCAGCCCCTATCTTAGCAATCAGCCCCAGCATTTT. Full variable domain (remainder filled in from reference TRBV5-8 and TRBJ1-5): EAGVTQSPTHLIKTRGQQATLRCSPISGHTSVYWYQQALGLGLQFLLWYDEGEERNRGNFPPRFSGRQFPNYSSELNVNALELEDSALYLCASSPYLSNQPQHFGDGTRLSIL.